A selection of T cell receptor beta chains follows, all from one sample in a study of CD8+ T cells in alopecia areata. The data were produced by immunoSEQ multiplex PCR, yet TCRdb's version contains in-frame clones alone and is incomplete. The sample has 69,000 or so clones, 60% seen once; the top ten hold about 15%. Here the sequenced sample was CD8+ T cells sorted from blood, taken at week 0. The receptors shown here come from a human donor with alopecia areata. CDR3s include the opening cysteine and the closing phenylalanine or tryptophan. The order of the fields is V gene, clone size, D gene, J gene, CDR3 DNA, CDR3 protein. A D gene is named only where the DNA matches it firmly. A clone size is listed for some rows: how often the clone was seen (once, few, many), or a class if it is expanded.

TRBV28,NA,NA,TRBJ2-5,TGTGCCAGCAGTTTAGTGGCTAGTGGCGATGAGACCCAGTACTTC,CASSLVASGDETQYF
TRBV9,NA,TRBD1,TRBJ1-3,TGTGCCAGCAGCGTAGAGCGGGGGACAGGGGCCACCATATATTTT,CASSVERGTGATIYF
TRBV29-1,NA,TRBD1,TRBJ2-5,TGCAGCGTTGAACCGACAGGGGAAGAATGGGGAGAGACCCAGTACTTC,CSVEPTGEEWGETQYF
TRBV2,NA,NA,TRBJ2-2,TGTGCCGCGGGGGCAGAGAACACCGGGGAGCTGTTTTTT,CAAGAENTGELFF
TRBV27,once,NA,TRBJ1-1,TGTGCCAGCAGTTTATTGGGATCCGGAACTGAAGCTTTCTTT,CASSLLGSGTEAFF
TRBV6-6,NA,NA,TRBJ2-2,TGTGCCAGCATGGGAGCGACAGCCCGTACCGGGGAGCTGTTTTTT,CASMGATARTGELFF
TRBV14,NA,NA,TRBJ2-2,TGTGCCAGCAGCCAAGTAATGAACACCGGGGAGCTGTTTTTT,CASSQVMNTGELFF
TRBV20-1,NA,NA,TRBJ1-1,TGCAGTGCTGGTTTTATGGGTGAAGCTTTCTTT,CSAGFMGEAFF
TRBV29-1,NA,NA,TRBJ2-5,TGCAGCGCCTGGGAGGAGACCCAGTACTTC,CSAWEETQYF
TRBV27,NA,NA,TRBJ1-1,TGTGCCAGCAGGACAGGAACTATGGAAGCTTTCTTT,CASRTGTMEAFF
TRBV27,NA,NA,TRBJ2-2,TGTGCCAGCATGGCTGGCACCGGGGAGCTGTTTTTT,CASMAGTGELFF
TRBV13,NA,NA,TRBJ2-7,TGTGCCAGCAGCTTCTACCAGGGATACGAGCAGTACTTC,CASSFYQGYEQYF
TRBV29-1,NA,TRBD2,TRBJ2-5,TGCAGCGTTGTCGGACTAGCGGGGGCCGAAGAGACCCAGTACTTC,CSVVGLAGAEETQYF